This TCR beta chain was observed in a study of blood T cell repertoires in COVID-19. Study details: Spain, Italy and the United States supplied samples that represented acute and convalescent COVID-19.

Sequencing was performed with immunoSEQ multiplex PCR; in TCRdb, only in-frame clones are kept and a portion is missing. The sample records some 100,000 clones, around 90% being singletons. Regarding this clone: At one end the junction does not follow the germline gene, possibly because of a read error.

The CDR3 covers 14 residues. Germline CDR1 and CDR2: SGHRS and YFSETQ. This sequence originates from a woman in her sixties with acute or convalescent COVID-19. The chain has TRBV5-1 and TRBJ1-5; the match to TRBD1 covers 8 bases. Sequenced sample: peripheral blood. CDR3 region: CASSLEGGRGLRLF. For the CDR3, the DNA is TGCGCCAGCAGCTTGGAAGGGGGCAGGGGGCTTCGGCTGTTT.